A selection of T cell receptor beta chains follows, all from one sample in a study of T cell responses to AZD1222 COVID-19 vaccine. TCRdb keeps only in-frame clones here, not all; method: immunoSEQ multiplex PCR. This sample has approximately 80,000 clones, with 85% to 90% found just once. Sequenced here: peripheral blood, sampled on day 0 of AZD1222 vaccination. The receptor source for this set is an adult in good health. Each CDR3 is given with its conserved first and last residue. Each record gives: V gene, D gene, clone size, J gene, CDR3 DNA, CDR3 protein. The D gene is left open where the match is weak. Some rows have no size entry. The others give once, few or many, or a class for an expanded clone.

TRBV2	-	-	TRBJ2-2	TGTGCCAGCAGACACCGGGACCGCACCGGGGAGCTGTTTTTT	CASRHRDRTGELFF
TRBV7-2	-	-	TRBJ2-7	TGTGCCAGCAGCAGTCGTCCGGGACACCAGTACGAGCAGTACTTC	CASSSRPGHQYEQYF
TRBV13	-	-	TRBJ1-6	TGTGCCAGCAGCGCCTCTCAAGGTTCACCCCTCCACTTT	CASSASQGSPLHF
TRBV11-3	TRBD1	-	TRBJ2-5	TGTGCCAGCAGCTTAGATACTACAGGGGGCTTGGAGACCCAGTACTTC	CASSLDTTGGLETQYF
TRBV5-4	TRBD1	-	TRBJ1-6	TGTGCCAGCAGCCCCCAGGCACAGGGGGGTTCACCCCTCCACTTT	CASSPQAQGGSPLHF
TRBV2	-	-	TRBJ1-5	TGTGCCAGCAATGAAGTGGGGTCCCAGCCCCAGCATTTT	CASNEVGSQPQHF
TRBV11-3	-	-	TRBJ1-1	TGTGCCAGCAGCCCACCGGGGGCGGACACTGAAGCTTTCTTT	CASSPPGADTEAFF
TRBV4-3	-	-	TRBJ2-7	TGCGCCAGCAGCCAGGCTTTCGGGGCCAGGGGCAGATCCGAGCAGTACTTC	CASSQAFGARGRSEQYF
TRBV7-2	TRBD1	-	TRBJ2-5	TGTGCCAGCAGCCCCCGGATGGTGAACAGGGGTTTTGAGACCCAGTACTTC	CASSPRMVNRGFETQYF
TRBV30	-	-	TRBJ1-3	TGTGCCTGGAGTCCAGGGTTTGGAAACACCATATATTTT	CAWSPGFGNTIYF
TRBV10-2	-	once	TRBJ2-1	TGCGCCAGCATGCTCAGCCCACCTCACAATGAGCAGTTCTTC	CASMLSPPHNEQFF
TRBV7-2	TRBD1	-	TRBJ1-1	TGTGCCAGCAGCTTAGTGGGGACAGGGTCCACTGAAGCTTTCTTT	CASSLVGTGSTEAFF
TRBV5-1	-	-	TRBJ2-7	TGCGCCACCAAGGAGGGGGCGTCTAATTACGAGCAGTACTTC	CATKEGASNYEQYF
TRBV19	-	-	TRBJ1-2	TGTGCCAGTAGTATTACCCAGGGCTATGGCTACACCTTC	CASSITQGYGYTF
TRBV6-5	TRBD1	-	TRBJ1-2	TGTGCCAGCAGTAAGGGACAGGGGTTGGGCTACACCTTC	CASSKGQGLGYTF
TRBV6-5	-	-	TRBJ1-1	TGTGCCAGCAGGGGGGAGTTAGAGAACACTGAAGCTTTCTTT	CASRGELENTEAFF
TRBV6-5	-	-	TRBJ1-2	TGTGCCAGCAGCCAAGGTGGGGGCTACACCTTC	CASSQGGGYTF
TRBV4-1	-	-	TRBJ1-4	TGCGCCAGCAGCCAAGTAGGGTACAGATTTAATGAAAAACTGTTTTTT	CASSQVGYRFNEKLFF
TRBV24-1	-	-	TRBJ1-6	TGTGCCACCAGTGATTCCCCACTCCGGCGAGGGTCACCCCTCCACTTT	CATSDSPLRRGSPLHF
TRBV5-8	TRBD1	-	TRBJ1-1	TGTGCCAGCAGCCGCAGGGGGCAGGGGACTGAAGCTTTCTTT	CASSRRGQGTEAFF
TRBV5-1	-	-	TRBJ1-1	TGCGCCAGCAGCTTCGGGGGTATAGGGCAGGACACTGAAGCTTTCTTT	CASSFGGIGQDTEAFF
TRBV27	-	-	TRBJ2-2	TGTGCCAGCAGTTTATCTGTCGGGGAGCTGTTTTTT	CASSLSVGELFF
TRBV18	-	-	TRBJ1-1	TGTGCCAGCTCACGACTGGAGGGGGTGAACGCTGAAGCTTTCTTT	CASSRLEGVNAEAFF
TRBV9	-	-	TRBJ2-7	TGTGCCAGCAGCGTCAGGGCGAGCCAAAATTCCGAGCAGTACTTC	CASSVRASQNSEQYF
TRBV7-8	TRBD2	once	TRBJ2-5	TGTGCCAGCAGCGCGTGGCCCACTAGCGGGGGGGAATATCCCAAAGAGACCCAGTACTTC	CASSAWPTSGGEYPKETQYF
TRBV5-6	TRBD1	-	TRBJ1-2	TGTGCCAGCAGCCCCTCCGGGACAGGGGGCAGGTATGGCTACACCTTC	CASSPSGTGGRYGYTF
TRBV12-3/TRBV12-4	TRBD1	many	TRBJ1-2	TGTGCCAGCAGTTTTCGGACAGGGGGCGGCTACACCTTC	CASSFRTGGGYTF
TRBV9	TRBD1	-	TRBJ1-2	TGTGCCAGCAGCGTAGCTACGAACAGGGGAAACTATGGCTACACCTTC	CASSVATNRGNYGYTF
TRBV5-5	-	once	TRBJ1-2	TGTGCCAGCAGCTTGGCCGGGACGATAAACTATGGCTACACCTTC	CASSLAGTINYGYTF
TRBV9	-	-	TRBJ1-1	TGTGCCAGCAGCGTAGCTGCCGGTTTCGAGGGTTCGAACACTGAAGCTTTCTTT	CASSVAAGFEGSNTEAFF
TRBV6-6	-	once	TRBJ1-6	TGTGCCAGCAGTTCTCGCCAACAGGGCGCATCCCTCCACTTT	CASSSRQQGASLHF
TRBV18	-	-	TRBJ1-5	TGTGCCAGCTCACCAGACATCAATCAGCCCCAGCATTTT	CASSPDINQPQHF
TRBV27	-	once	TRBJ1-1	TGTGCCAGCAGCTCAGGGGCTACTGAAGCTTTCTTT	CASSSGATEAFF
TRBV28	TRBD1	once	TRBJ1-2	TGTGCCAGCAGTTTAGGGACAGGGCGCTATGGCTACACCTTC	CASSLGTGRYGYTF
TRBV9	-	-	TRBJ2-5	TGTGCCAGCACTTCTGATCAAGAGACCCAGTACTTC	CASTSDQETQYF
TRBV29-1	TRBD1	-	TRBJ1-2	TGCAGCGTCCCGGACAGGTCCGGGGACTATGGCTACACCTTC	CSVPDRSGDYGYTF
TRBV7-8	-	-	TRBJ1-5	TGTGCCAGCAGCTTATCTCCGGGATCTGGTCAGCCCCAGCATTTT	CASSLSPGSGQPQHF
TRBV5-5	-	-	TRBJ2-6	TGTGCCAGCAGCCTACGGACATCAGGGGCCAACGTCCTGACTTTC	CASSLRTSGANVLTF
TRBV28	-	-	TRBJ1-6	TGTGCCAGCAGTACGCCGGGACTGAATAATTCACCCCTCCACTTT	CASSTPGLNNSPLHF
TRBV7-8	TRBD1	-	TRBJ1-3	TGTGCCAGCACACAGGGGCTAAGCTCTGGAAACACCATATATTTT	CASTQGLSSGNTIYF
TRBV12-5	-	-	TRBJ1-4	TGTGCTAGTGGTTTAGGAAGCGAAAAACTGTTTTTT	CASGLGSEKLFF
TRBV5-6	-	-	TRBJ2-7	TGTGCCAGCACCTTTCAGCGGGAGCAGTACTTC	CASTFQREQYF
TRBV27	-	-	TRBJ1-6	TGTGCCAGCAGTGCATGGACCGCTGATAATTCACCCCTCCACTTT	CASSAWTADNSPLHF
TRBV5-1	-	-	TRBJ1-1	TGCGCCAGCAGCTTGGATACTGAAGCTTTCTTT	CASSLDTEAFF
TRBV12-3/TRBV12-4	-	-	TRBJ2-2	TGTGCCAGCAGTTTAGTCCCCACCGGGGAGCTGTTTTTT	CASSLVPTGELFF
TRBV28	-	once	TRBJ1-6	TGTGCCAGCAGTTCGTCAACTGGTTCTAATTCACCCCTCCACTTT	CASSSSTGSNSPLHF
TRBV11-3	TRBD2	-	TRBJ2-1	TGTGCCAGCCACCACCTCGGGGCTAGCGGGGGGAGATACAATGAGCAGTTCTTC	CASHHLGASGGRYNEQFF
TRBV3-1/TRBV3-2	-	-	TRBJ1-1	TGTGCCAGCAGCCCCATAGATAGTGGAGTGGAGGCTTTCTTT	CASSPIDSGVEAFF
TRBV5-4	TRBD2	-	TRBJ2-2	TGTGCCAGCAGCTTGACTAGCGGGCTCACCGGGGAGCTGTTTTTT	CASSLTSGLTGELFF
TRBV3-1/TRBV3-2	-	-	TRBJ1-4	TGTGCCAGCAGCCAGCTCGTTAATGAAAAACTGTTTTTT	CASSQLVNEKLFF
TRBV5-6	-	-	TRBJ2-7	TGTGCCAGCAGCCTACGGGGGGCAGCCTCCTACGAGCAGTACTTC	CASSLRGAASYEQYF
TRBV7-6	-	-	TRBJ2-7	TGTGCCAGCAGCTTAGCCCCCCGGCAGGGCCGCACCTACGAGCAGTACTTC	CASSLAPRQGRTYEQYF
TRBV5-6	-	-	TRBJ1-5	TGTGCCAGCAGCTTGGAGGCAGGGCGAGAACAGCCCCAGCATTTT	CASSLEAGREQPQHF
TRBV11-3	TRBD1	few	TRBJ1-2	TGTGCCAGCAGCCCAGGGGGTACTAACTATGGCTACACCTTC	CASSPGGTNYGYTF